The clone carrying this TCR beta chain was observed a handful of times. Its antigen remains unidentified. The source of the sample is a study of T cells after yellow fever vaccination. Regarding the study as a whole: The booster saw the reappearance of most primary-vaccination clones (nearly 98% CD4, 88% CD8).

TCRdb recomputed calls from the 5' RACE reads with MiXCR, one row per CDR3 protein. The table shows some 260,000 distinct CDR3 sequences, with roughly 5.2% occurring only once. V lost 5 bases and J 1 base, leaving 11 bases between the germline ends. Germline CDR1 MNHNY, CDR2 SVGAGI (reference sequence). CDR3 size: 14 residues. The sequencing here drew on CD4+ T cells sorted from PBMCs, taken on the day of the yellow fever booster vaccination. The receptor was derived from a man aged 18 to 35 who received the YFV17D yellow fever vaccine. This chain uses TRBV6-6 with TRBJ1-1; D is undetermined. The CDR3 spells CASSKQITNTEAFF. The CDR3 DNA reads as TGTGCCAGCAGTAAACAGATAACGAACACTGAAGCTTTCTTT.